These 8 T cell receptor beta chains were all obtained from the same sample, sequenced in a study of shared T cell receptors in the human thymus. The table came from immunoSEQ multiplex PCR; TCRdb's copy has only in-frame clones and leaves some out. The sample lists about 660,000 clones, roughly 90% occurring once. This same sample was also taken into another study, of human thymus T cells.

The sample consisted of thymocytes. The receptors come from a boy younger than two with a congenital heart defect.

The chain combines TRBV2 with TRBJ2-7; 10 bases fit TRBD1. Per germline, CDR1 SNHLY and CDR2 FYNNEI. The CDR3 loop spans 16 amino acids. The V segment lost 6 bases and the J segment 2 bases; nucleotides outside the gene matches: 10. CDR3 in DNA: TGTGCCAGCAGCTCGGGGGGGACAGGGGCTCCCTACGAGCAGTACTTC. Amino acids: CASSSGGTGAPYEQYF.

This sequence joins TRBV15 and TRBJ1-4; TRBD1 agrees at 10 bases. V dropped 6 bases and J dropped 6; count of bases not matched to a gene: 4. The CDR3 has 14 amino acids. Germline-derived CDR1 and CDR2 are LNHNV and YYDKDF (reference sequence). For the CDR3, the DNA is TGTGCCACCAGAAGACAGGGGGCGGATGAAAAACTGTTTTTT. This encodes CATRRQGADEKLFF.

This chain connects TRBV4-1 to TRBJ1-2; D might be TRBD1 (5 bases). Trimming shortened V by 0 bases and J by 3 bases, and 14 bases separated the two germline ends. The CDR3 length is 16 residues. Germline V gene data show CDR1 as MGHRA and CDR2 as YSYEKL. The CDR3 sequence: CASSQDKAGRDYGYTF. In DNA form, the CDR3 reads TGCGCCAGCAGCCAAGATAAGGCAGGGAGGGACTATGGCTACACCTTC.

V gene TRBV4-2 combines with J gene TRBJ2-2; 8 nucleotides agree with TRBD2. Germline CDR1 is LGHNA and CDR2 is YNFKEQ. This CDR3 is 20 amino acids long. V trimming: 1 base; J trimming: 2 bases; junction bases outside the gene matches: 15. The CDR3 sequence: CASSQGPDGAGGLNTGELFF. As DNA, the CDR3 is TGTGCCAGCAGCCAAGGCCCTGATGGCGCGGGAGGCCTAAACACCGGGGAGCTGTTTTTT.

The chain combines TRBV13 with TRBJ2-4, with D hard to call. Deletions cut 2 bases from V and 0 bases from J, with 11 bases between. CDR1 is PRHDT and CDR2 is FYEKMQ in the germline V gene (reference sequence). The CDR3 is 16 amino acids. For the CDR3, the DNA is TGTGCCAGCAGCTTATGGCGGCGTCTAGCCAAAAACATTCAGTACTTC. It specifies CASSLWRRLAKNIQYF.

The V and J genes are TRBV25-1 and TRBJ1-2; possible D gene TRBD1, 5 bases. CDR1 is MGHDK, CDR2 SYGVNS, per germline. The CDR3 runs to 16 residues. V lost 3 bases, J lost 2 bases, and 16 bases lay in between. In DNA, the CDR3 is TGTGCCAGCAGTGATACCGGGACTTGGGGCAACTATGGCTACACCTTC. Its translation is CASSDTGTWGNYGYTF.

V and J are TRBV2 and TRBJ2-2; TRBD2 matches 9 bases. This CDR3 has 15 residues. V dropped 6 bases and J dropped 1; count of bases not matched to a gene: 3. Germline CDR1 and CDR2: SNHLY and FYNNEI. The CDR3: CASRSGRWNTGELFF. Here the CDR3 DNA reads TGTGCCAGCAGAAGCGGGAGGTGGAACACCGGGGAGCTGTTTTTT.

This chain's CDR3 is CSVKPGLAGGTDTQYF. In DNA form, the CDR3 reads TGCAGCGTCAAACCCGGACTAGCGGGGGGCACAGATACGCAGTATTTT. The chain carries TRBV29-1 and TRBJ2-3, with 13 bases fitting TRBD2. Germline V gene lookup returns CDR1 SQVTM and CDR2 ANQGSEA. The junction had 7 bases not matched to a gene; V was cut back by 6 bases and J by 1 base. The CDR3 spans 16 residues.